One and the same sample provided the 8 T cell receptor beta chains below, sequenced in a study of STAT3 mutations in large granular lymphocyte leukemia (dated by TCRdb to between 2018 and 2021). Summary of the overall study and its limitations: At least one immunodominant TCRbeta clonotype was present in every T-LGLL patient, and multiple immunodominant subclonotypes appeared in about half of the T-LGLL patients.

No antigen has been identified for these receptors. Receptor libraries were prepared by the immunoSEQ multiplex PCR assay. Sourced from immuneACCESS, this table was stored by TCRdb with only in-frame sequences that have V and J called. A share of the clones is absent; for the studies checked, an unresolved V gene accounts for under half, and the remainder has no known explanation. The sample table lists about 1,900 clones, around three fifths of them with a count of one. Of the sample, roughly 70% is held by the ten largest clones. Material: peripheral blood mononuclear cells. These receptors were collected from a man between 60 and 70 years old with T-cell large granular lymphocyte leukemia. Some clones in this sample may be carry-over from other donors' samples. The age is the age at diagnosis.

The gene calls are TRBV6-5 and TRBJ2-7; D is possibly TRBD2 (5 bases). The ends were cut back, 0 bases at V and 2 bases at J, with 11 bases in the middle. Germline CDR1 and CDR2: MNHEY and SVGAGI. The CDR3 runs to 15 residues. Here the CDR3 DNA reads TGTGCCAGCAGTTACTCCTGGGCGAGGGCCTACGAGCAGTACTTC. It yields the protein CASSYSWARAYEQYF.

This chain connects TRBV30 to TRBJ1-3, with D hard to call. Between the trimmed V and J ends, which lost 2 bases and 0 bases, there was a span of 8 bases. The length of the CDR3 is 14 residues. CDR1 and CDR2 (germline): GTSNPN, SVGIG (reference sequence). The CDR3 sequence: CAWSPQISGNTIYF. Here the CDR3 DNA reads TGTGCCTGGAGTCCTCAGATCTCTGGAAACACCATATATTTT.

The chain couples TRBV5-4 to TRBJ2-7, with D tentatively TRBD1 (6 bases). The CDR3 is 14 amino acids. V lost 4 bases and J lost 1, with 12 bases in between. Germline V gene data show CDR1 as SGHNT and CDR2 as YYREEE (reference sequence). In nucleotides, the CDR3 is TGTGCCAGCAGCGAACAGGGTTTTTCCTACGAGCAGTACTTC. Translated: CASSEQGFSYEQYF.

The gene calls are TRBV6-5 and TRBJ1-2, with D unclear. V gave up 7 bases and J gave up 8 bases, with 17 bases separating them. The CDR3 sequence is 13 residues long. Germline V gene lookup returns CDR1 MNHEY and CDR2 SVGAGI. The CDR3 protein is CASTYGVSGGYTF. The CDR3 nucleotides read TGTGCCAGCACCTATGGGGTCTCGGGAGGCTACACCTTC.

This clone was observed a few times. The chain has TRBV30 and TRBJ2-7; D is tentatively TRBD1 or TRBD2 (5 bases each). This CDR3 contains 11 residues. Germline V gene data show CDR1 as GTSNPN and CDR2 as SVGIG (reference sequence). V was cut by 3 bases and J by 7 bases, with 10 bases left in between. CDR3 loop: CAWRPGAEQYF. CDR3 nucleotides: TGTGCCTGGAGGCCCGGGGCAGAGCAGTACTTC.

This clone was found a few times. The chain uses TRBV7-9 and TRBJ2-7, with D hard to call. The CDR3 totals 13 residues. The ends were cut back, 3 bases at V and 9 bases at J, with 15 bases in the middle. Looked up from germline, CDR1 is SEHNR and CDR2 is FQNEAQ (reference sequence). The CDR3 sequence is CASSFLDGSGQYF. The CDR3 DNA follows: TGTGCCAGCAGCTTCTTAGACGGATCGGGGCAGTACTTC.

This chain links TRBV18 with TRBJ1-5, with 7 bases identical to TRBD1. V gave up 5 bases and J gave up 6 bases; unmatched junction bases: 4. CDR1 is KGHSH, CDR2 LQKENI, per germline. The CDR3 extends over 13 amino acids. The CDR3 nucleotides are TGTGCCAGCTCATCCACAGGGGTTCAGCCCCAGCATTTT. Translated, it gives CASSSTGVQPQHF.

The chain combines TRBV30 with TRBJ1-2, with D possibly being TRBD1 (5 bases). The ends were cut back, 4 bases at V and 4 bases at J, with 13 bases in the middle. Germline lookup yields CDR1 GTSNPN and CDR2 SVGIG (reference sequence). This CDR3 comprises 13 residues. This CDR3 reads CAWNSGTSYGYTF. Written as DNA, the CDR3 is TGTGCCTGGAATTCAGGGACTTCCTATGGCTACACCTTC. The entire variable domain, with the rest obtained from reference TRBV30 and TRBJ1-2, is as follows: SQTIHQWPATLVQPVGSPLSLECTVEGTSNPNLYWYRQAAGRGLQLLFYSVGIGQISSEVPQNLSASRPQDRQFILSSKKLLLSDSGFYLCAWNSGTSYGYTFGSGTRLTVV.